This passage covers 11 T cell receptor beta chains from one sample sequenced in a study of blood T cell repertoires in COVID-19. Only in-frame clones appear in the TCRdb table, and some are missing; sequencing was by immunoSEQ multiplex PCR. The sample carries about 110,000 clones, 87% recorded once. The sample was peripheral blood. The receptors here all came from a human donor in a cohort sampled during active COVID-19.

V and J are TRBV18 and TRBJ2-3; 7 positions match TRBD2. The CDR3 is made up of 14 amino acids. The V segment lost 6 bases and the J segment 0 bases; nucleotides outside the gene matches: 3. Germline CDR1 KGHSH, CDR2 LQKENI. CDR3 DNA: TGTGCCAGCTCTCCGGGACTAAGCACAGATACGCAGTATTTT. Its translation: CASSPGLSTDTQYF.

The rearrangement joins TRBV30 to TRBJ2-1; 9 bases line up with TRBD2. Germline-derived CDR1 and CDR2 are GTSNPN and SVGIG (reference sequence). The CDR3 runs 15 residues. Germline trimming cut 2 bases from V and 3 bases from J; bases unmatched to any gene: 5. The CDR3 is CAWSSGGTVYNEQFF. The CDR3, as DNA: TGTGCCTGGAGTAGCGGGGGGACAGTCTACAATGAGCAGTTCTTC. Combining the CDR3 with reference TRBV30 and TRBJ2-1 gives the whole variable domain SQTIHQWPATLVQPVGSPLSLECTVEGTSNPNLYWYRQAAGRGLQLLFYSVGIGQISSEVPQNLSASRPQDRQFILSSKKLLLSDSGFYLCAWSSGGTVYNEQFFGPGTRLTVL.

There are a few counts of this clone. The chain recombines TRBV7-3 with TRBJ1-6; 8 bases map to TRBD1. Germline CDR1 is SGHTA and CDR2 is FQGTGA. The V and J ends lost 2 bases and 9 bases, in that order; junction bases with no gene match: 6. CDR3 size: 15 residues. The CDR3 spells CASSLSGTGASPLHF. The CDR3 nucleotides are TGTGCCAGCAGCTTATCTGGGACAGGAGCTTCACCCCTCCACTTT.

This rearrangement joins TRBV19 to TRBJ1-3; D is perhaps TRBD1 (5 bases). The CDR3 runs 14 residues. Germline CDR1 LNHDA, CDR2 SQIVND (reference sequence). Trimming took 5 bases from V and 0 from J, leaving 8 bases between them. CDR3 protein: CASSPGLSGNTIYF. The CDR3 nucleotides read TGTGCCAGTAGTCCGGGACTCTCTGGAAACACCATATATTTT.

This clone was seen once. This chain uses TRBV9 with TRBJ1-2; the D gene is possibly TRBD1 (5 bases). The CDR3 extends over 14 amino acids. Trimming took off 4 bases at V and 0 bases at J, with 10 bases between the two ends. Germline loops: CDR1 SGDLS, CDR2 YYNGEE. CDR3 loop: CASSPQTANYGYTF. The CDR3 nucleotides are TGTGCCAGCAGCCCACAGACAGCTAACTATGGCTACACCTTC. Full variable domain (outside the CDR3, taken from reference TRBV9 and TRBJ1-2): DSGVTQTPKHLITATGQRVTLRCSPRSGDLSVYWYQQSLDQGLQFLIQYYNGEERAKGNILERFSAQQFPDLHSELNLSSLELGDSALYFCASSPQTANYGYTFGSGTRLTVV.

This clone appeared once. The gene calls are TRBV11-3 and TRBJ2-1, with TRBD2 identical over 10 bases. The CDR3 is made up of 12 amino acids. The J segment lost 10 bases and the V segment lost 5 bases, leaving 2 bases of the junction unmatched. CDR1 is SGHNT, CDR2 YENEEA, per germline. The CDR3 region has the DNA TGTGCCAGCAGCCTTAGCGGGAGGGAGCAGTTCTTC. It codes for CASSLSGREQFF. Complete variable domain (other parts from reference TRBV11-3 and TRBJ2-1): EAGVVQSPRYKIIEKKQPVAFWCNPISGHNTLYWYLQNLGQGPELLIRYENEEAVDDSQLPKDRFSAERLKGVDSTLKIQPAELGDSAVYLCASSLSGREQFFGPGTRLTVL.

The V gene is TRBV20-1, the J gene TRBJ1-5; D gene uncertain. There are 12 residues in the CDR3. In germline, CDR1 is DFQATT, CDR2 SNEGSKA (reference sequence). Trimming removed 3 bases from V and 8 bases from J, with 11 bases in between. The CDR3 spells CSASRFSEPQHF. The CDR3 bases are TGCAGTGCTAGTCGATTCTCGGAGCCCCAGCATTTT.

J is TRBJ2-5 and V is TRBV5-5; possible D gene TRBD2, 7 bases. The CDR3 is 15 residues long. Trimming stripped 4 bases from V and 4 bases from J, with 17 bases between. The germline gives CDR1 SGHKS, CDR2 YYEKEE (reference sequence). The DNA for the CDR3 is TGTGCCAGCAGCCAACTCATAGGGGGGGGAGAGACCCAGTACTTC. As protein: CASSQLIGGGETQYF.

The chain joins TRBV19 to TRBJ2-2; weak D call: TRBD1 (5 bases). This CDR3 has 19 residues. The V and J ends lost 5 bases and 0 bases respectively, with 22 bases between them. Germline lookup yields CDR1 LNHDA and CDR2 SQIVND (reference sequence). CDR3 in amino acids: CASSLTSFRTPTNTGELFF. The CDR3 bases are TGTGCCAGTAGTCTAACTTCGTTTCGGACACCAACGAACACCGGGGAGCTGTTTTTT. Together with reference TRBV19 and TRBJ2-2, the CDR3 gives the full variable domain: DGGITQSPKYLFRKEGQNVTLSCEQNLNHDAMYWYRQDPGQGLRLIYYSQIVNDFQKGDIAEGYSVSREKKESFPLTVTSAQKNPTAFYLCASSLTSFRTPTNTGELFFGEGSRLTVL.

The sample holds one count of this clone. The genes are TRBV7-8 and TRBJ2-2, with a tentative D call TRBD2 (6 bases). CDR1 is SGHVS, CDR2 FQNEAQ, per germline. V dropped 5 bases and J dropped 5 bases, with 21 bases sitting between them. This CDR3 contains 17 residues. CDR3 amino acids: CASSPNLKRGRTGELFF. In DNA form, the CDR3 reads TGTGCCAGCAGCCCAAACCTCAAACGGGGGAGAACCGGGGAGCTGTTTTTT.

The chain joins TRBV19 to TRBJ2-1, with 8 bases that match TRBD2. V trimming: 10 bases; J trimming: 1 base; junction bases outside the gene matches: 18. The CDR3 sequence is 18 residues long. Germline V lookup: CDR1 LNHDA, CDR2 SQIVND (reference sequence). CDR3 sequence reads: CATSRGAGGAKSYNEQFF. The DNA for the CDR3 is TGTGCCACCTCTCGAGGGGCGGGAGGTGCCAAATCCTACAATGAGCAGTTCTTC.